The rows below give T cell receptor beta chains drawn from one sample of a study of blood T cell repertoires in COVID-19. Using immunoSEQ multiplex PCR, the repertoire was profiled, and TCRdb retains in-frame clones only, with some absent. The table lists under 400,000 clones, almost 90% of them singletons, with roughly 6.8% in the top ten. What was sequenced was peripheral blood. The source of these receptors is a man younger than 30 with active or convalescent COVID-19. The CDR3 runs from the conserved cysteine through the conserved F or W. The order of the fields is CDR3 DNA, CDR3 protein, V gene, D gene, clone size, J gene. A D gene is named only where the DNA matches it firmly. Some rows have no size entry. The others give once, few or many, or a class for an expanded clone.

CDR3nt: TGTGCCAGCAGTGCAGACAGGGACTTGGGCTACACCTTC
CDR3aa: CASSADRDLGYTF
v_gene: TRBV28
d_gene: TRBD1
abundance: -
j_gene: TRBJ1-2

CDR3nt: TGTGCCAGCAGCTTAGAAGGACATGCGACCTACGAGCAGTACTTC
CDR3aa: CASSLEGHATYEQYF
v_gene: TRBV7-2
d_gene: -
abundance: -
j_gene: TRBJ2-7

CDR3nt: TGTGCCAGCAGCCGAACTACAACAGGGATGAACACTGAAGCTTTCTTT
CDR3aa: CASSRTTTGMNTEAFF
v_gene: TRBV11-2
d_gene: -
abundance: -
j_gene: TRBJ1-1

CDR3nt: TGTGCCAGCAGTTTTCTTACGGGACAGGTAAAGTTGCCCCAGCATTTT
CDR3aa: CASSFLTGQVKLPQHF
v_gene: TRBV28
d_gene: TRBD1
abundance: -
j_gene: TRBJ1-5

CDR3nt: TGTGCCAGCCTGTTGGGACAGAAAGTCTACGAGCAGTACTTC
CDR3aa: CASLLGQKVYEQYF
v_gene: TRBV6-5
d_gene: TRBD1
abundance: once
j_gene: TRBJ2-7

CDR3nt: TGCGCCAGCAGCCAAGATCTCGGGACTAGGGTGCTGGCGTACTTC
CDR3aa: CASSQDLGTRVLAYF
v_gene: TRBV4-3
d_gene: TRBD2
abundance: -
j_gene: TRBJ2-7

CDR3nt: TGTGCCAGCAGCCCGACTCTTAAGGCCTACGAGCAGTACTTC
CDR3aa: CASSPTLKAYEQYF
v_gene: TRBV7-2
d_gene: -
abundance: -
j_gene: TRBJ2-7

CDR3nt: TGCGCCAGCAGCCAAGATCCAGCGGGAGCTCGGAATGAGCAGTTCTTC
CDR3aa: CASSQDPAGARNEQFF
v_gene: TRBV4-3
d_gene: TRBD2
abundance: once
j_gene: TRBJ2-1

CDR3nt: TGTGCCAGCGGACAGGGTAATCAGCCCCAGCATTTT
CDR3aa: CASGQGNQPQHF
v_gene: TRBV7-9
d_gene: TRBD1
abundance: -
j_gene: TRBJ1-5

CDR3nt: TGTGCCAGCAGTCGAGGGAACACTGAAGCTTTCTTT
CDR3aa: CASSRGNTEAFF
v_gene: TRBV6-5
d_gene: -
abundance: -
j_gene: TRBJ1-1

CDR3nt: TGCGCCAGCAGCGGAAGCCCCCAGGGGGCTGGCGAGCAGTACTTC
CDR3aa: CASSGSPQGAGEQYF
v_gene: TRBV4-3
d_gene: TRBD1
abundance: once
j_gene: TRBJ2-7

CDR3nt: TGTGCCAGCAGTTCCCGCGTCCCCGATACGCAGTATTTT
CDR3aa: CASSSRVPDTQYF
v_gene: TRBV6-2/TRBV6-3
d_gene: -
abundance: -
j_gene: TRBJ2-3

CDR3nt: TGTGCCAGCAGCCGGGACAGGGCCCATCAGCCCCAGCATTTT
CDR3aa: CASSRDRAHQPQHF
v_gene: TRBV7-9
d_gene: TRBD1
abundance: -
j_gene: TRBJ1-5

CDR3nt: TGTGCCAGCAGTGAGGTGACTAGCCCGGACAATGAGCAGTTCTTC
CDR3aa: CASSEVTSPDNEQFF
v_gene: TRBV28
d_gene: TRBD2
abundance: -
j_gene: TRBJ2-1

CDR3nt: TGTGCCAGCAGTTGGGGACAGGGGGGGACCGAAGCTTTCTTT
CDR3aa: CASSWGQGGTEAFF
v_gene: TRBV2
d_gene: TRBD1
abundance: -
j_gene: TRBJ1-1

CDR3nt: TGTGCCAGTAGTTCCCCCGGGACAGGGGCCGGGGAGCTGTTTTTT
CDR3aa: CASSSPGTGAGELFF
v_gene: TRBV19
d_gene: TRBD1
abundance: -
j_gene: TRBJ2-2

CDR3nt: TGCAGCGTTGTCGAGGGCGGGAGTCTCCCCTACAATGAGCAGTTCTTC
CDR3aa: CSVVEGGSLPYNEQFF
v_gene: TRBV29-1
d_gene: TRBD2
abundance: few
j_gene: TRBJ2-1

CDR3nt: TGTGCCAGCAGTTTCCGGGAGGACGGTCCCCAGCATTTT
CDR3aa: CASSFREDGPQHF
v_gene: TRBV28
d_gene: -
abundance: -
j_gene: TRBJ1-5

CDR3nt: TGTGCCAGCAGACCAGGGGACAGCAAAAAAAACATTCAGTACTTC
CDR3aa: CASRPGDSKKNIQYF
v_gene: TRBV28
d_gene: TRBD1
abundance: -
j_gene: TRBJ2-4

CDR3nt: TGTGCCAGCAGTGATCTACAGGTTGATAGCAATCAGCCCCAGCATTTT
CDR3aa: CASSDLQVDSNQPQHF
v_gene: TRBV2
d_gene: -
abundance: -
j_gene: TRBJ1-5

CDR3nt: TGTGCCAGCAGTTCTGACAGGGGAAACATTCAGTACTTC
CDR3aa: CASSSDRGNIQYF
v_gene: TRBV12-3/TRBV12-4
d_gene: TRBD1
abundance: -
j_gene: TRBJ2-4

CDR3nt: TGTGCCAGCAGGTCTCGGACAGGAACGGGCACTGAAGCTTTCTTT
CDR3aa: CASRSRTGTGTEAFF
v_gene: TRBV2
d_gene: TRBD1
abundance: -
j_gene: TRBJ1-1

CDR3nt: TGCGCCAGCAGCGTTGGGACAGGGGCTCGAGAAGATACGCAGTATTTT
CDR3aa: CASSVGTGAREDTQYF
v_gene: TRBV5-1
d_gene: TRBD1
abundance: few
j_gene: TRBJ2-3

CDR3nt: TGTGCCAGCAGTCGACAGGGACCCTTCCACGAGCAGTACTTC
CDR3aa: CASSRQGPFHEQYF
v_gene: TRBV27
d_gene: TRBD1
abundance: -
j_gene: TRBJ2-7

CDR3nt: TGTGCCAGCAGCGTAGGCGGGAGAAGGGAGACCCAGTACTTC
CDR3aa: CASSVGGRRETQYF
v_gene: TRBV9
d_gene: TRBD2
abundance: -
j_gene: TRBJ2-5

CDR3nt: TGTGCCAGCAGCAGGTTGAGACAGGTTTACAATGAGCAGTTCTTC
CDR3aa: CASSRLRQVYNEQFF
v_gene: TRBV3-1/TRBV3-2
d_gene: -
abundance: -
j_gene: TRBJ2-1

CDR3nt: TGTGCCAGCAGTTGGGGGAGAGGTAGACTAGCGGGGATCCACTCCACAGATACGCAGTATTTT
CDR3aa: CASSWGRGRLAGIHSTDTQYF
v_gene: TRBV27
d_gene: TRBD2
abundance: -
j_gene: TRBJ2-3

CDR3nt: TGTGCCAGCAGCTTAGAGACTAGCGGGAGTTACGAGCAGTACTTC
CDR3aa: CASSLETSGSYEQYF
v_gene: TRBV7-2
d_gene: TRBD2
abundance: -
j_gene: TRBJ2-7

CDR3nt: TGTGCCAGCAGTGAAGGTTTGGGACACGATGAAGCTTTCTTT
CDR3aa: CASSEGLGHDEAFF
v_gene: TRBV2
d_gene: -
abundance: -
j_gene: TRBJ1-1

CDR3nt: TGTGCCAGCTTGCCGGTGGACAGAGTAAATGACTATGGCTACACCTTC
CDR3aa: CASLPVDRVNDYGYTF
v_gene: TRBV2
d_gene: -
abundance: -
j_gene: TRBJ1-2

CDR3nt: TGTGCCAGTAAATTATTAAGCGCTGGACTCACCGGGGAGCTGTTTTTT
CDR3aa: CASKLLSAGLTGELFF
v_gene: TRBV19
d_gene: -
abundance: -
j_gene: TRBJ2-2

CDR3nt: TGTGCCACCAGTACTTTTCAGGAGGCTGGGTACACCGGGGAGCTGTTTTTT
CDR3aa: CATSTFQEAGYTGELFF
v_gene: TRBV24-1
d_gene: -
abundance: -
j_gene: TRBJ2-2

CDR3nt: TGTGCTAGTGGTTTTACTCAGCGAAGGTACGAGCAGTACTTC
CDR3aa: CASGFTQRRYEQYF
v_gene: TRBV12-5
d_gene: -
abundance: -
j_gene: TRBJ2-7

CDR3nt: TGTGCCAGCAGCCCCGGCAGGGAGAACACTGAAGCTTTCTTT
CDR3aa: CASSPGRENTEAFF
v_gene: TRBV7-3
d_gene: -
abundance: -
j_gene: TRBJ1-1

CDR3nt: TGTGCCAGCAGCTACGGGGGACAGAACTATGGCTACACCTTC
CDR3aa: CASSYGGQNYGYTF
v_gene: TRBV7-2
d_gene: TRBD1
abundance: -
j_gene: TRBJ1-2

CDR3nt: TGTGCCAGCAGCGTAGCCGGACAGGGGGGCGCTGAAGCTTTCTTT
CDR3aa: CASSVAGQGGAEAFF
v_gene: TRBV9
d_gene: TRBD1
abundance: -
j_gene: TRBJ1-1

CDR3nt: TGTGCCAGCAGTTACTCCCGGGACAGGAAGGGTTCACCCCTCCACTTT
CDR3aa: CASSYSRDRKGSPLHF
v_gene: TRBV6-6
d_gene: TRBD1
abundance: -
j_gene: TRBJ1-6

CDR3nt: TGCGCCAGCAGCCAAACATCTGATCCGGGGGATGCCTATGGCTACACCTTC
CDR3aa: CASSQTSDPGDAYGYTF
v_gene: TRBV4-3
d_gene: -
abundance: -
j_gene: TRBJ1-2

CDR3nt: TGTGCCAGCAGTAGGTCCACAGGGAAGAATTCACCCCTCCACTTT
CDR3aa: CASSRSTGKNSPLHF
v_gene: TRBV28
d_gene: -
abundance: -
j_gene: TRBJ1-6

CDR3nt: TGCGCCAGCAGCTCTGGGCTTAGCAATCAGCCCCAGCATTTT
CDR3aa: CASSSGLSNQPQHF
v_gene: TRBV5-1
d_gene: -
abundance: -
j_gene: TRBJ1-5

CDR3nt: TGTGCCAGCAGCCAGGGACAGGGGAATTCACCCCTCCACTTT
CDR3aa: CASSQGQGNSPLHF
v_gene: TRBV7-9
d_gene: TRBD1
abundance: -
j_gene: TRBJ1-6

CDR3nt: TGTGCCAGCAGGCCACAGGGGAAAACCTCCTACGAGCAGTACTTC
CDR3aa: CASRPQGKTSYEQYF
v_gene: TRBV7-9
d_gene: TRBD1
abundance: -
j_gene: TRBJ2-7